This TCR beta chain comes out of a study of post-analysis software for immune sequencing data. Study at large: Disease trajectories encompassed relapsing-remitting, secondary progressive and progressive-relapsing multiple sclerosis. Findings of the study overall: The study found TRBV5-6, TRBV5-1 and TRBV20-1 among a few TRBV segments more frequent in patients than controls. Those with multiple sclerosis, the patient group, showed significantly lower normalized Chao1 diversity than controls.

Note on this clonotype: The target antigen is unknown.

Researchers reported that TCR beta cDNA libraries carried unique molecular identifiers. Input populations of about 0.95 to 10 million T cells gave rise to approximately 500,000 cDNA molecules. TCRdb re-called the PCR reads with MiXCR, one entry per CDR3 protein. The data contain roughly 730,000 distinct CDR3 sequences, 25% to 30% of them singletons. This CDR3 spans 11 amino acids. J lost 9 bases, V lost 6 bases, and 1 base had no gene match. The germline gives CDR1 ENHRY, CDR2 SYGVKD. Sequenced input: blood. The rearrangement links TRBV10-3 to TRBJ2-1; 8 bases align to TRBD1. The sequence was obtained from a girl under 18 with multiple sclerosis. The CDR3 here is CAIRQGGEQFF. For the CDR3, the DNA is TGTGCCATCAGACAGGGGGGTGAGCAGTTCTTC.